The 15 T cell receptor beta chains in this list originate from one sample, sequenced in a study of identical twins. TCRdb called the 5' RACE reads again in MiXCR, with one record for every CDR3 protein. The repertoire holds 420,000 or so distinct CDR3 sequences, with around a sixth as singletons. Material for sequencing was naive T cells sorted from blood. The receptors here all came from a man aged 50 to 60 in good health.

This sequence joins TRBV18 and TRBJ2-7; 7 bases are a match to TRBD1. Trimming removed 0 bases from V and 4 bases from J; junction bases left unmatched: 9. The CDR3 is 16 residues long. CDR1 and CDR2 (germline): KGHSH, LQKENI. Here the CDR3 DNA reads TGTGCCAGCTCACCACCCGGACAGGCCAGGTTATACGAGCAGTACTTC. Protein product: CASSPPGQARLYEQYF.

The chain uses TRBV10-3 and TRBJ2-3, with D hard to call. Per the germline V gene, CDR1 is ENHRY and CDR2 is SYGVKD. With 2 bases removed from V and 6 bases from J, the gap between germline ends came to 12 bases. The CDR3 runs to 14 residues. CDR3 sequence reads: CAISETDGWDTQYF. CDR3 DNA sequence: TGTGCCATCAGTGAGACGGACGGTTGGGATACGCAGTATTTT.

This clonotype was seen a handful of times. V is TRBV20-1 and J is TRBJ1-2; no firm D call. From germline, CDR1 is DFQATT and CDR2 SNEGSKA (reference sequence). V was shortened by 7 bases and J by 4 bases, with 13 bases between the two germline ends. This CDR3 has 12 residues. CDR3 nucleotides: TGCAGTGAATCCGGGGTCGGCTATGGCTACACCTTC. Protein: CSESGVGYGYTF.

This clonotype has at least ten counts. The CDR3 region has the DNA TGTGCCAGCAGCTTAGCCAAAAACATTCAGTACTTC. It is translated as CASSLAKNIQYF. The chain uses TRBV7-9 and TRBJ2-4; unclear D gene. Germline CDR1 reads SEHNR; CDR2 reads FQNEAQ (reference sequence). Trimming removed 0 bases at V and 3 bases at J, with 0 bases between. This CDR3 has 12 amino acids. Together with reference TRBV7-9 and TRBJ2-4, the CDR3 gives the full variable domain: DTGVSQNPRHKITKRGQNVTFRCDPISEHNRLYWYRQTLGQGPEFLTYFQNEAQLEKSRLLSDRFSAERPKGSFSTLEIQRTEQGDSAMYLCASSLAKNIQYFGAGTRLSVL.

This chain uses TRBV29-1 with TRBJ2-1; D perhaps matches TRBD1 (6 bases). The CDR3 is 13 amino acids. The germline V gene has CDR1 SQVTM and CDR2 ANQGSEA. V lost 3 bases to trimming and J lost 3 bases, with 9 bases between them. CDR3 region: CSVDRTDYNEQFF. The CDR3 DNA follows: TGCAGCGTTGACAGGACAGACTACAATGAGCAGTTCTTC.

This clonotype has just a few counts. V is TRBV6-2 or TRBV6-3 and J is TRBJ2-1; D is uncertain. Deletions cut 2 bases from V and 8 bases from J, with 7 bases between. Germline CDR1 reads MNHEY; CDR2 reads SVGEGT. The CDR3 has 12 residues. The CDR3 region has the DNA TGTGCCAGCAGTTACATGCCTTATGAGCAGTTCTTC. Amino acid sequence: CASSYMPYEQFF.

The J gene is TRBJ1-1, the V gene TRBV29-1; 11 bases map to TRBD1. The CDR3 is made up of 16 amino acids. Germline lookup yields CDR1 SQVTM and CDR2 ANQGSEA. Trimming cost V 7 bases and J 2 bases; bases outside gene matches: 12. CDR3 sequence (DNA): TGCAGCGCTGCGGACAGGGGGCGATGGGTCAACACTGAAGCTTTCTTT. It specifies CSAADRGRWVNTEAFF.

The sample holds many counts of this clonotype. This chain links TRBV4-3 with TRBJ2-1, with D hard to call. Trimming shortened V by 5 bases and J by 5 bases, and 10 bases separated the two germline ends. There are 13 residues in the CDR3. CDR1 is LGHNA and CDR2 is YSLEER in the germline V gene. The CDR3 is CASSSSINNEQFF. DNA for the CDR3: TGCGCCAGCAGCTCCTCGATAAACAATGAGCAGTTCTTC.

The sample holds many counts of this clonotype. The V call is TRBV3-1, the J call TRBJ2-5; D may be TRBD1 (7 bases). The V and J ends lost 4 bases and 6 bases respectively, with 15 bases between them. Germline V gene data show CDR1 as LGHDT and CDR2 as YNNKEL (reference sequence). This CDR3 has 14 amino acids. The CDR3 DNA reads TGTGCCAGCAGCCCGATGGAGGGGGCGAAGACCCAGTACTTC. It is translated as CASSPMEGAKTQYF.

This clonotype has more than one count but fewer than ten. The chain combines TRBV6-2 or TRBV6-3 with TRBJ2-7; D remains unclear. The V end was cut by 2 bases, the J end by 3 bases, with 11 bases between. This CDR3 is built from 14 residues. CDR1 MNHEY and CDR2 SVGEGT come from the germline V gene. In DNA, the CDR3 is TGTGCCAGCAGTTACGCGGTAGGTGGCTACGAGCAGTACTTC. Its translation is CASSYAVGGYEQYF.

This clonotype was seen many times. This sequence joins TRBV12-3 or TRBV12-4 and TRBJ2-7; possibly TRBD2 for D (6 bases). CDR3 length equals 12 residues. V was clipped by 7 bases and J by 3 bases, with 10 bases between them. CDR3 nucleotides: TGTGCCAGCACGGGGGTCGACTACGAGCAGTACTTC. Its translation is CASTGVDYEQYF.

The gene calls are TRBV20-1 and TRBJ2-7, with D unresolved. The germline gives CDR1 DFQATT, CDR2 SNEGSKA (reference sequence). The V gene lost 0 bases and the J gene lost 3 bases, with 6 bases spanning the gap. The CDR3 runs to 12 residues. The CDR3 sequence: CSARDAGYEQYF. CDR3 bases: TGCAGTGCTAGAGACGCCGGCTACGAGCAGTACTTC.

This sequence joins TRBV5-1 and TRBJ2-3; TRBD2 matches 7 bases. This CDR3 is built from 21 residues. From germline, CDR1 is SGHRS and CDR2 YFSETQ. J gave up 1 base and V 3 bases, and 23 bases lay outside the gene matches. The CDR3 spells CASSSTRGGLVKDSGTDTQYF. CDR3 sequence (DNA): TGCGCCAGCAGCTCGACTCGGGGCGGACTAGTAAAAGACTCGGGCACAGATACGCAGTATTTT.

There are many counts of this clonotype. The chain is built from TRBV27 and TRBJ1-2, with 8 bases fitting TRBD1. Trimming at V came to 8 bases and at J to 3 bases, leaving 8 bases not matched to a gene. CDR1 MNHEY and CDR2 SMNVEV come from the germline V gene (reference sequence). The length of the CDR3 is 14 residues. The DNA for the CDR3 is TGTGCCAGCGGGGGAGCAGGGGGCTACTATGGCTACACCTTC. It codes for CASGGAGGYYGYTF.

This rearrangement joins TRBV10-2 to TRBJ2-7; D is unresolved. The V gene's germline CDR1 is WSHSY and CDR2 SAAADI. The CDR3 loop spans 12 amino acids. The V and J ends lost 6 bases and 6 bases respectively, with 12 bases between them. The CDR3 is CASRPGPSEQYF. The CDR3 bases are TGCGCCAGCAGGCCCGGACCATCCGAGCAGTACTTC.